What follows are 6 T cell receptor beta chains derived from one specimen sequenced in a study of T cell responses to AZD1222 COVID-19 vaccine. Repertoires were generated with immunoSEQ multiplex PCR, while TCRdb's copy carries only in-frame clones and drops some. The table records around 84,000 clones, around 88% of them present only once. The sample here was peripheral blood, taken on day 0 of AZD1222 vaccination. The receptor set was obtained from an adult in good health.

CDR3 DNA: TGTGCCAGCAGCTTCCTGAACGAAAAACTGTTTTTT. Protein product: CASSFLNEKLFF. The rearrangement links TRBV5-4 to TRBJ1-4; D gene uncertain. There are 12 residues in the CDR3. CDR1 SGHNT and CDR2 YYREEE come from the germline V gene (reference sequence). The V and J ends lost 2 bases and 8 bases respectively, with 7 bases between them. The full variable domain, rest sourced from reference TRBV5-4 and TRBJ1-4, is ETGVTQSPTHLIKTRGQQVTLRCSSQSGHNTVSWYQQALGQGPQFIFQYYREEENGRGNFPPRFSGLQFPNYSSELNVNALELDDSALYLCASSFLNEKLFFGSGTQLSVL.

V and J are TRBV5-1 and TRBJ1-1; no definite D call. Germline V CDR1 and CDR2: SGHRS, YFSETQ. The V and J ends lost 4 bases and 0 bases respectively, with 10 bases between them. The CDR3 runs to 14 residues. CDR3 residues: CASSARAMNTEAFF. The CDR3 region has the DNA TGCGCCAGCAGCGCCCGGGCTATGAACACTGAAGCTTTCTTT.

The CDR3 reads CASSYSGLYGYTF. In DNA form, the CDR3 reads TGTGCCAGCAGTTACTCGGGCCTCTATGGCTACACCTTC. The chain recombines TRBV6-2 or TRBV6-3 with TRBJ1-2; D is ambiguous. The CDR3 runs to 13 residues. Trimming took off 0 bases at V and 4 bases at J, with 6 bases between the two ends. Germline loops: CDR1 MNHEY, CDR2 SVGEGT.

The chain combines TRBV7-9 with TRBJ1-1, with 9 bases identical to TRBD1. Germline CDR1 and CDR2: SEHNR and FQNEAQ (reference sequence). This CDR3 spans 12 amino acids. The ends lost 5 bases at V and 14 bases at J; junction bases unmatched: 9. The CDR3: CASSVGQGLSFF. In DNA, the CDR3 is TGTGCCAGCAGCGTCGGACAGGGGCTATCGTTCTTT.

This clone came up once. V usage is TRBV5-1 and J usage is TRBJ1-2, with a tentative D call TRBD1 (6 bases). The V gene's germline CDR1 is SGHRS and CDR2 YFSETQ. CDR3 length: 14 residues. V was shortened by 4 bases and J by 0 bases, with 10 bases between the two germline ends. CDR3 protein: CASSPQGTNYGYTF. In nucleotides, the CDR3 is TGCGCCAGCAGCCCCCAGGGGACTAACTATGGCTACACCTTC.

This sequence joins TRBV4-2 and TRBJ2-5; 12 bases match TRBD2. The CDR3 has 16 amino acids. V shed 1 base, J shed 5 bases, and the junction held 5 bases outside the gene matches. Germline V gene lookup returns CDR1 LGHNA and CDR2 YNFKEQ. Here the CDR3 reads CASSQATTSGRETQYF. The CDR3 region has the DNA TGTGCCAGCAGCCAAGCCACTACTAGCGGGAGGGAGACCCAGTACTTC.